This TCR beta chain was identified during a study of cytomegalovirus exposure and HLA in healthy donors listed by TCRdb under 2017. About the full investigation: According to an earlier analysis of around 600 of the donors, some 180 million T cells yielded roughly 110 million unique TCR beta sequences and less than 300 Gb of sequence data. An early release covering more than 500 HLA-typed donors comprised roughly 300 gigabases of sequencing data and around 86 million unique TCR sequences. Among the roughly 380 genotyped donors, roughly 80% belonged to the genetic ancestry cluster associated with self-reported Caucasian donors. The study aimed to test whether cataloging public T cell receptors could reveal signatures of past pathogen exposure. The study used immunosequencing to profile the T cell repertoires of several hundred subjects and linked those repertoires to cytomegalovirus serostatus. Besides the first cohort of roughly 700 subjects, a separate validation cohort made up of around 120 different subjects was used. High-throughput TCR immunosequencing, statistical association of individual TCRs with disease status, and machine learning were combined to predict cytomegalovirus infection status. To study patterns of TCR occurrence, a later analysis re-analyzed previously published TCR beta repertoires from several hundred donors and added high-resolution HLA genotyping. The later analysis used no new phenotypic data to find candidate immune exposures, relying instead on TCR beta sequences and their occurrence across donors. To decide whether each TCR beta V gene segment behaved as functional or pseudogenic, an earlier analysis of fewer than 750 of the donors relied on high-throughput TCR beta sequencing. Donor age, sex, ethnicity and CMV serostatus were compiled together with the repertoire data. Genome-wide SNP genotypes for about 65% of the 666 donors were used in a later genetic analysis, which treated that subset as a discovery cohort. Every discovery cohort repertoire had been produced on one sequencing platform. HLA typing included class I and class II loci at four-digit resolution. The number of typed donors differed by locus: about 620-640 for A, B, C, DRB1 and DQB1; 522 for DQA1; approximately 600 for DPA1; and roughly 470 for DPB1. Five DR-DQ haplotypes were handled as single units for association and clustering because linkage in the cohort was strong. On average, roughly 250,000 unique TCR beta nucleotide sequences were sequenced per donor among several hundred genotyped donors of the cohort, with roughly 18% of those sequences being non-productive.

The library came from the immunoSEQ multiplex PCR assay. For the multiplex PCR, a mixture combining 60 forward primers for TCR Vbeta segments and 13 reverse primers for TCR Jbeta segments was used. A multiplex PCR assay on genomic DNA amplified the CDR3 region of rearranged TCR beta genes. The Illumina HiSeq System was used to sequence the amplified TCR beta libraries as 87-base-pair reads. From the authors' description of their analysis: A later analysis counted about 76 million unique TCR beta chains across the 550 to 750 repertoires, and approximately 11 million of these chains were shared by at least two donors. Raw reads were error-corrected and collapsed into unique sequences with a nearest-neighbor algorithm that merged closely related sequences to remove PCR and sequencing errors. To assign V, D and J gene segments, CDR3 sequences were aligned to IMGT reference sequences. Each retained sequence needed at least a six-nucleotide match to both a V gene segment and a J gene segment. Rearrangements were classified as productive when the CDR3 lacked stop codons and remained in frame with V and J, and all other rearrangements were classified as non-productive. Following IMGT convention, CDR3 was defined as the stretch from the second conserved V-encoded cysteine up to the conserved J-encoded phenylalanine. Sequences without an unambiguous match to a single V gene segment were excluded from the earlier analysis of several hundred of the donors. An earlier analysis of 587 of the donors called V segments functional above 56.7% productive rearrangements and segregating when the between-donor standard deviation exceeded 5%. To diagnose cytomegalovirus status from the catalog of TCR beta chain sequences, a statistical classification framework was built. In a later analysis, V and J genes were assigned by comparing TCR nucleotide sequences against IMGT/GENE-DB human TR gene sequences. The TCRdist pipeline was used in a later analysis to assign CDR3 sequences and most-parsimonious VDJ recombination scenarios. In a later analysis, every TCR beta chain was defined by the combination of its CDR3 amino acid sequence and its V-gene family, and reads without a unique V-gene family were dropped. In a later analysis, around 600 highly shared, low-generation-probability nucleotide sequences were removed to address suspected cross-contamination and a sequencing artifact. In a later analysis, a clonal expansion index was calculated for each public chain from normalized within-repertoire ranks of inferred template counts. A later analysis computed generation probabilities with a VDJ recombination model fitted to out-of-frame rearrangements, and checked the results against IGoR. A later analysis scored TCR-TCR, TCR-HLA and TCR-CMV co-occurrence with hypergeometric tests, applying a repertoire-size bias correction to TCR pairs. A later analysis estimated false discovery rates by permuting HLA or CMV assignments 20 times. In a later analysis, co-occurring TCRs were grouped using DBSCAN, with TCRdist sequence similarity added in when clustering inside HLA-allele-positive subsets. For co-occurrence clustering, repertoires with fewer than 30,000 or more than 120,000 public chains were excluded, along with five repertoires with anomalous nucleotide sharing. TCRdb stores this immuneACCESS table with in-frame sequences only. Part of the clones is absent; in the studies checked, under half of the shortfall reflects unresolved V genes, and no reason is known for the rest. That table gives V, J and clone size, and the DNA gave D and trimming. The sample records around 64,000 clones, around three quarters of which are singletons. The ten biggest clones cover roughly 8.2% of the sample.

On this clone: This receptor's antigen is unknown. Base qualities are not provided; no much larger clone lies one nucleotide away.

In total, roughly 670 healthy bone marrow donors made up the cohort. At the time of sampling, all cohort members were nominally healthy, though unrecorded immune exposures were likely present. The donor was CMV seropositive and was included in the group of some 290 seropositive cohort members. A peripheral blood sample was collected from each donor, and TCR beta sequencing was performed on peripheral blood mononuclear cells. The Qiagen DNeasy Blood Extraction Kit was used to extract genomic DNA from the blood cell samples. The full study reports these points: A further reported finding was that TCR beta sequences accurately predicted the HLA-A and HLA-B alleles for most subjects in the first cohort. Because the 87-base-pair reads could not distinguish some IMGT-functional V segments, including TRBV6-2 and TRBV6-3, those segments were excluded. A later genetic analysis associated a missense DCLRE1C variant with V-gene and J-gene trimming of TCR beta chains, and an independent cohort replicated the association. Most TCR sequences were observed very rarely across donors, whereas some public TCRs were present in many individuals. CMV serostatus was the only immune exposure information available for the cohort. HLA typing was unavailable for some donors at each locus, so association tests used only the typed subset. Cytomegalovirus status was reported to be diagnosed by the classifier with high specificity and sensitivity in both the original and validation cohorts. In vitro tests confirmed that three of the cytomegalovirus-associated TCR beta chains recognize cytomegalovirus antigens. Presence/absence analyses assumed roughly uniform sequencing depth across donors, an assumption that may not hold. A later analysis found that TCR association rates varied across HLA loci, with DRB1 alleles showing the most associated TCRs and HLA-C alleles the fewest. A total of 150 to 200 TCR beta chains were listed by the study as associated with cytomegalovirus. Only TCR beta chains were sequenced in this cohort, and the absence of alpha or paired-chain data limited detectable features. Because counts were too low, about 18 rarely observed V segments, including chromosome 9 orphons, were left out of the earlier analysis of some 600 of the donors. The authors suggested that the approach could potentially be extended to other disease states and immunological phenotypes. An earlier analysis of approximately 500 of the donors showed that most TCR beta V segments appeared in productive rearrangements either about 90% or about 30% of the time, which broadly matched IMGT annotations. Compared with the roughly 700-donor mean, donors in an Asian-associated ancestry cluster had fewer N-insertions in productive TCRs, according to a later genetic analysis. In a later analysis, more than 15,000 TCR beta sequences were associated with specific HLA alleles at a false discovery rate of 0.05. Most CMV-associated TCR beta chains appeared to be HLA-restricted in a later analysis, and the HLA associations seemed to be driven largely by CMV exposure. Linkage disequilibrium might explain the correlated functional status among segregating V segments, but an unknown experimental factor could not be excluded. A cluster of highly shared sequence variants was judged likely to represent a technical artifact of the sequencing pipeline. Several of the top co-occurrence clusters appeared to be linked to parvovirus B19, influenza, CMV and Epstein-Barr virus, according to a later analysis. Assigning TCR associations to individual alleles was difficult when HLA alleles, especially DR and DQ, strongly co-occurred. In a later analysis, HLA-associated TCR beta chains showed more clonal expansion and lower generation probabilities than non-associated chains that were equally common.

Based on the germline V gene, the CDR1 and CDR2 sequences are SNHLY and FYNNEI. CDR3 length: 15 amino acids, cysteine to phenylalanine. This entry keeps only the CDR3 DNA: 45 bases, framed from base 1. Ends trimmed: V by 7 bases, J by 3 bases; bases unmatched to a gene: 10. This receptor was identified in a man aged 18-30 years in good health and CMV-seropositive. The chain was built from TRBV2 and TRBJ2-7; TRBD1 fits 9 bases in the junction. The material sequenced was PBMCs. In nucleotides, the sequence is TGTGCCAGCAATCTCCGGGACAGGGAAGTCTACGAGCAGTACTTC. The translation is CASNLRDREVYEQYF. Supplemented by the reference TRBV2 and TRBJ2-7 proteins around the CDR3, the complete variable domain is EPEVTQTPSHQVTQMGQEVILRCVPISNHLYFYWYRQILGQKVEFLVSFYNNEISEKSEIFDDQFSVERPDGSNFTLKIRSTKLEDSAMYFCASNLRDREVYEQYFGPGTRLTVT.